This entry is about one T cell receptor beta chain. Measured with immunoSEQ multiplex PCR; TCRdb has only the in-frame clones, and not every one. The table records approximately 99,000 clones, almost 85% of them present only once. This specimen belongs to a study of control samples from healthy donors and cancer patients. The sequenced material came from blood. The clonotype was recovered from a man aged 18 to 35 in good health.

Written as DNA, the CDR3 is TGTGCCAGCACTCAACGGGCTGAAGCTTTCTTT. Amino acid sequence: CASTQRAEAFF. This chain connects TRBV6-6 to TRBJ1-1; D is undetermined. Germline V gene sequence: CDR1 MNHNY, CDR2 SVGAGI (reference sequence). CDR3 length equals 11 residues. The V gene lost 7 bases and the J gene lost 6 bases, with 9 bases spanning the gap.